This T cell receptor (beta chain) is drawn from a study of CD8 T cells in ankylosing spondylitis. Points from the study as a whole: A motif of 7 to 9 highly homologous TCR beta variants was seen as apparently characteristic of ankylosing spondylitis blood. It was reported that disease-linked clones were significantly enriched in matched ankylosing spondylitis synovial fluid.

MiXCR, run by TCRdb on the 5' RACE reads, gives a single entry per CDR3 protein. Here the sample spans 150,000 to 200,000 distinct CDR3 sequences, roughly a third being singletons. As concerns this clonotype: Antigen specificity is unknown.

Germline V CDR1 and CDR2: LGHNA, YNFKEQ. The CDR3 contains 17 residues. V lost 1 base and J 0 bases, leaving 16 bases between the germline ends. V gene TRBV4-2 combines with J gene TRBJ2-7; D perhaps matches TRBD1 (6 bases). Sequenced material: synovial fluid, either unsorted or a sorted T cell fraction (not recorded which). This TCR came from a male donor with ankylosing spondylitis. CDR3 region: CASSQGVGDTTSYEQYF. CDR3 in DNA: TGTGCCAGCAGCCAAGGGGTTGGGGACACGACCTCCTACGAGCAGTACTTC.